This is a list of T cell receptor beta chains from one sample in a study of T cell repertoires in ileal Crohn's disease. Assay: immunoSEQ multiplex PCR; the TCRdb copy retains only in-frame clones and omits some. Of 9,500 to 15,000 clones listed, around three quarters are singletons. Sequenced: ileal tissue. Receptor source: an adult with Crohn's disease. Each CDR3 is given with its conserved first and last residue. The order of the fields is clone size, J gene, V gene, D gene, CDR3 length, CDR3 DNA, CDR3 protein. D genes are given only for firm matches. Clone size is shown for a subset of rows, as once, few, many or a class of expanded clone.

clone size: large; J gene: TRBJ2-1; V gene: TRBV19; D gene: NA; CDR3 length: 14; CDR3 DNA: TGTGCCAGTAGTATAGCGGGGTCACTGAATGAGCAGTTCTTC; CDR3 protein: CASSIAGSLNEQFF
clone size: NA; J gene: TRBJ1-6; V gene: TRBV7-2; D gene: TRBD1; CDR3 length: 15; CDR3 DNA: TGTGCCAGCAGCTTAGGGGCAGGGGGCAGTTCACCCCTCCACTTT; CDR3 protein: CASSLGAGGSSPLHF
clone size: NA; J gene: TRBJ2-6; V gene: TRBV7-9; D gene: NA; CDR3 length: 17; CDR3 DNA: TGTGCCAGCAGCCGATCCCAAGTGGGAGCTGGGGCCAACGTCCTGACTTTC; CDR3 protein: CASSRSQVGAGANVLTF
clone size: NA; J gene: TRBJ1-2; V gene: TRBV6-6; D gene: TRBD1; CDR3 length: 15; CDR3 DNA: TGTGCCAGCAGTTACGGGACAGCCTCTAACTATGGCTACACCTTC; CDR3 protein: CASSYGTASNYGYTF
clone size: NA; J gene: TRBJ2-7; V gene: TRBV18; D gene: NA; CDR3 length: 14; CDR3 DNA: TGTGCCAGCTCACCAAGCCTCACGTTATACGAGCAGTACTTC; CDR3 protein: CASSPSLTLYEQYF
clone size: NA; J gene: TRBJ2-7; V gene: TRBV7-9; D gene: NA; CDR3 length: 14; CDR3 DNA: TGTGCCAGCAGCTTAGTAGGACTGACCTACGAGCAGTACTTC; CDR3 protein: CASSLVGLTYEQYF
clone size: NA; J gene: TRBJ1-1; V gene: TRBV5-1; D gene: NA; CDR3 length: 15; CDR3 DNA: TGCGCCAGCAGCTTGGATTTAAAAGGGGCCACTGAAGCTTTCTTT; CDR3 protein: CASSLDLKGATEAFF
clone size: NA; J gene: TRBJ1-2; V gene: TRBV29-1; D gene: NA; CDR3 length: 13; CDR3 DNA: TGCAGCGTGACCCAGACACCTAACTATGGCTACACCTTC; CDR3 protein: CSVTQTPNYGYTF
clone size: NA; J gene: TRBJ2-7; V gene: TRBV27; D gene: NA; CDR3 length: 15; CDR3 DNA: TGTGCCAGCAGTTTAAGGTGGGGGGGCCACCACGAGCAGTACTTC; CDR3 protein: CASSLRWGGHHEQYF
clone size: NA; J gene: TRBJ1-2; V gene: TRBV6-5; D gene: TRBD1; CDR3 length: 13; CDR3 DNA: TGTGCCAGCAGCCGGGACAGGGACTATGGCTACACCTTC; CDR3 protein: CASSRDRDYGYTF
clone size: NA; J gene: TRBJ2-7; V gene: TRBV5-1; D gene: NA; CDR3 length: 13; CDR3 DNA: TGCGCCAGCAGCTTGGCGGTCTCCTACGAGCAGTACTTC; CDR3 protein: CASSLAVSYEQYF
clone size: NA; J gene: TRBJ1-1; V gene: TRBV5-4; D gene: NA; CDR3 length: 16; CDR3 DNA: TGTGCCAGCAGCTTGGTTATGGGGGGTGAGGGAGTTGAAGCTTTCTTT; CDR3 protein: CASSLVMGGEGVEAFF
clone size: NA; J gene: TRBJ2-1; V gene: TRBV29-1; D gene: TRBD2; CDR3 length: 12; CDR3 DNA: TGCAGCGCCCTAGCGGGAGTTGGCGCGCAGTTCTTC; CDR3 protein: CSALAGVGAQFF
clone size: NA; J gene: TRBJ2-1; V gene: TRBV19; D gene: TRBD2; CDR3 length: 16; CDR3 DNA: TGTGCCAGTAGTCGTACCGGGACTAGCGGACATAACGAGCAGTTCTTC; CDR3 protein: CASSRTGTSGHNEQFF
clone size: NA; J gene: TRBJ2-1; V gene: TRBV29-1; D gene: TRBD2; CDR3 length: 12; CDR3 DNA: TGCAGCGGTAGCGGGAAAGTCAATGAGCAGTTCTTC; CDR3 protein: CSGSGKVNEQFF
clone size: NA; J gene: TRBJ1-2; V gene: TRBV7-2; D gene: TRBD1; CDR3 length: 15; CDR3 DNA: TGTGCCAGCAGCACCCGGACAGGGGGCGTCTATGGCTACACCTTC; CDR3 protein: CASSTRTGGVYGYTF
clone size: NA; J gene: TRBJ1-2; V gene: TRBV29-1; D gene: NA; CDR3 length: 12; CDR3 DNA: TGCAGCGACCCCAGGGGTGGCGGTGGCTACACCTTC; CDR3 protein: CSDPRGGGGYTF
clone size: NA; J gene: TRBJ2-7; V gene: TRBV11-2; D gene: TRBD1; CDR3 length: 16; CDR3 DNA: TGTGCCAGCAGCTCCAACCCGGGACAGGGCTCCTACGAGCAGTACTTC; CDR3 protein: CASSSNPGQGSYEQYF
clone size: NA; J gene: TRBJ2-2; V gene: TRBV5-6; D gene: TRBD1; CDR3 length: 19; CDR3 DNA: TGTGCCAGCAGCTTGGCATGGCAGGGGGCGAGATTTTACACCGGGGAGCTGTTTTTT; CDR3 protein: CASSLAWQGARFYTGELFF
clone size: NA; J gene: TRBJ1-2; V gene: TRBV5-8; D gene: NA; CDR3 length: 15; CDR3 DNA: TGTGCCAGCAGCTTGGCCCTCGACCGTCCGGGGGGCTACACCTTC; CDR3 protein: CASSLALDRPGGYTF
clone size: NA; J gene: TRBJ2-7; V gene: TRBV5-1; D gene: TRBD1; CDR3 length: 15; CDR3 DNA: TGCGCCAGCAGCTTGTTACCCGGGACAGCCTACGAGCAGTACTTC; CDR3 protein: CASSLLPGTAYEQYF
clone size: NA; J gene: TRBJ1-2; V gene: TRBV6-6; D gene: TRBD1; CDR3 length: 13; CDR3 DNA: TGTGCCAGCACCGGGACAGAGAACTATGGCTACACCTTC; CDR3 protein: CASTGTENYGYTF
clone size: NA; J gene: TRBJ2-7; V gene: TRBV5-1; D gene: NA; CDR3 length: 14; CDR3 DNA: TGCGCCAGCAAGGGTAACCCAGGGGACTACGAGCAGTACTTC; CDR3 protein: CASKGNPGDYEQYF
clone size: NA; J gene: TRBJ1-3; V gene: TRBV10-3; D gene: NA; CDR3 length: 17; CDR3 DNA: TGTGCCATCAGTGAGTCGCAGGTGGCCATCTCTGGAAACACCATATATTTT; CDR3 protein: CAISESQVAISGNTIYF
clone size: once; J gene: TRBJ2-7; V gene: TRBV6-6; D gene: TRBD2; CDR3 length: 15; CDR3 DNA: TGTGCCAGCAGCCTTGGAGTAGCGGGAGCCGGGGAGCAGTACTTC; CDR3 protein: CASSLGVAGAGEQYF
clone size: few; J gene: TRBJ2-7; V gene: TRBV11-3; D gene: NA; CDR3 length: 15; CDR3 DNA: TGTGCCAGCAGCCTTAAAATCGGGGGAACCTACGAGCAGTACTTC; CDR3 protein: CASSLKIGGTYEQYF
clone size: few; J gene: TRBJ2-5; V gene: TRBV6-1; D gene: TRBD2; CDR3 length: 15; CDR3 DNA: TGTGCCAGCACCCTCTTAGCGGGGGGGCCAGAGACCCAGTACTTC; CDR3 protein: CASTLLAGGPETQYF
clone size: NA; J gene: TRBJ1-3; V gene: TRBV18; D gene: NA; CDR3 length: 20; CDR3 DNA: TGTGCCAGCTCACCCATATTCTCGGCAAAGGGGCCTCTCCCTGGAAACACCATATATTTT; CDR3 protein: CASSPIFSAKGPLPGNTIYF
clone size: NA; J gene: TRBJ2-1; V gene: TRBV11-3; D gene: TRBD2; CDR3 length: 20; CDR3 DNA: TGTGCCAGCAGCTTAGAGGGGGTACTAGCGGAGAGGATCCCTAACAATGAGCAGTTCTTC; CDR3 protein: CASSLEGVLAERIPNNEQFF
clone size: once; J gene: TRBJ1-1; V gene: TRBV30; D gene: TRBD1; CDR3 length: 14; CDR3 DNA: TGTGCCTGGAGTGATGGACAGGCGAACACTGAAGCTTTCTTT; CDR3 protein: CAWSDGQANTEAFF
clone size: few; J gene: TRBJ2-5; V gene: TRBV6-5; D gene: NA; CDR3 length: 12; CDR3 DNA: TGTGCCAGCAGTGGCTCCCAAGAGACCCAGTACTTC; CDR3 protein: CASSGSQETQYF
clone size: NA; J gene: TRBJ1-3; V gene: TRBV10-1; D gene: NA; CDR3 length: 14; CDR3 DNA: TGCGCCAGCAGTGACAGGGTCTCTGGAAACACCATATATTTT; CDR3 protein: CASSDRVSGNTIYF
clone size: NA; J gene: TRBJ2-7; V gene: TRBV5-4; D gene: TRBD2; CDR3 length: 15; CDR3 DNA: TGTGCCAGCAGCCTGAGTAGCGGGGGGAACTACGAGCAGTATTTC; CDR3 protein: CASSLSSGGNYEQYF
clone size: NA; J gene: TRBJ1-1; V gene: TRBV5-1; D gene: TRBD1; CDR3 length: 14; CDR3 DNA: TGCGCCAGCAGCTCGGGACAGCGGAACACTGAAGCTTTCTTT; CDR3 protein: CASSSGQRNTEAFF
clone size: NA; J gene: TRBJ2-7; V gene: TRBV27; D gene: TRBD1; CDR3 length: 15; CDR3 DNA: TGTGCCAGCAGTTCTCCGGGACAGGTAGGACACGAGCAGTACTTC; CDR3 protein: CASSSPGQVGHEQYF
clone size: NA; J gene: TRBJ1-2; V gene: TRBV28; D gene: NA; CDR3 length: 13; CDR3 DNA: TGTGCCAGCAGTGAGGACAGCGACTATGGCTACACCTTC; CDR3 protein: CASSEDSDYGYTF
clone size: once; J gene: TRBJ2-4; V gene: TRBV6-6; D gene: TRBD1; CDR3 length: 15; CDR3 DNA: TGTGCCAGCAGCTTCGGACAGGGGACCAAAAACATTCAGTACTTC; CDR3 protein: CASSFGQGTKNIQYF
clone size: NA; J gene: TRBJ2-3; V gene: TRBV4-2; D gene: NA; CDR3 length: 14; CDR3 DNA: TGTGCCAGCAGCCAGGGCCAGGCAACAGATACGCAGTATTTT; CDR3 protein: CASSQGQATDTQYF
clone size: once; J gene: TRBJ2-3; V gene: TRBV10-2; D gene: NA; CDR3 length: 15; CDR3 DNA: TGCGCCACAACACAAAACACGATTAGCACAGATACGCAGTATTTT; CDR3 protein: CATTQNTISTDTQYF
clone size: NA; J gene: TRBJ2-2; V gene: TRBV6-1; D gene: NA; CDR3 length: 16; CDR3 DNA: TGTGCCAGCAGTGAAAGACGCAGGGAGGTGGCCGGGGAGCTGTTTTTT; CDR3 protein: CASSERRREVAGELFF
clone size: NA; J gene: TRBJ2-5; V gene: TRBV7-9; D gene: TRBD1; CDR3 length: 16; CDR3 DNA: TGTGCCAGCAGCTTAGATTCTGGACAGGGTGTGGAGACCCAGTACTTC; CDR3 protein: CASSLDSGQGVETQYF
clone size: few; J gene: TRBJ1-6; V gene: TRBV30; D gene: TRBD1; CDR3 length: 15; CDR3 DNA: TGTGCCTGGAGTTACCCGGACAGGGGTAGTTCACCCCTCCACTTT; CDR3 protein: CAWSYPDRGSSPLHF
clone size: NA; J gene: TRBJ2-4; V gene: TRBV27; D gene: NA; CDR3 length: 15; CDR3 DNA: TGTGCCAGCAGCATTGGCGGACTAGCCAAAAACATTCAGTACTTC; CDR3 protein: CASSIGGLAKNIQYF
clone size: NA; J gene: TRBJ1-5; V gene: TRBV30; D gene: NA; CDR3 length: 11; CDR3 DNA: TGTGCCTGGTCCGAGGTGGGGCCCCAGCATTTT; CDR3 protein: CAWSEVGPQHF
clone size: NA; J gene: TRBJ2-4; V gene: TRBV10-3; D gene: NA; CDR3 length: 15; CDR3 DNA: TGTGCCATCAGTGACGGGGGGCTGGCCAAAAACATTCAGTACTTC; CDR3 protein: CAISDGGLAKNIQYF
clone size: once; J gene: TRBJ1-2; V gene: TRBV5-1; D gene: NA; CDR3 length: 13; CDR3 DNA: TGCGCCAGCAGCCTGGGTGGGGCCGGTGGCTACACCTTC; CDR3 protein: CASSLGGAGGYTF
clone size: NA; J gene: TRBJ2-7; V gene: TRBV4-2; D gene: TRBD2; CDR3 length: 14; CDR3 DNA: TGTGCCAGCAGTCAGACTAGCGGGAGCTACGAGCAGTACTTC; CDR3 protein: CASSQTSGSYEQYF
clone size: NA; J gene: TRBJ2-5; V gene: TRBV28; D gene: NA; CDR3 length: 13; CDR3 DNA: TGTGCCAGCACTCCCGACAGGCAAGAGACCCAGTACTTC; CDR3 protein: CASTPDRQETQYF
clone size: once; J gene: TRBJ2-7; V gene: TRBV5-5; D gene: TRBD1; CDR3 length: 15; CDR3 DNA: TGTGCCAGCAGCCTGGGACAGGGGGTGACCTACGAGCAGTACTTC; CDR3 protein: CASSLGQGVTYEQYF
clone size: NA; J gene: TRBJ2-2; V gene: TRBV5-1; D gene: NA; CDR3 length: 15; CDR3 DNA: TGCGCCAGCAGTTTTAGACAGAAGAACACCGGGGAGCTGTTTTTT; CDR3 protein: CASSFRQKNTGELFF
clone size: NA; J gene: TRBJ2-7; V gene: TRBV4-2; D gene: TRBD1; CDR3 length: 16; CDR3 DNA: TGTGCCAGCAGCCAAGTTACGGGACAGAGGAACAACGAGCAGTACTTC; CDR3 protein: CASSQVTGQRNNEQYF
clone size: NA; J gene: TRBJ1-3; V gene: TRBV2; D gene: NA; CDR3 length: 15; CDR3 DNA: TGTGCCAGCGGACGACAGTCAAACTCTGGAAACACCATATATTTT; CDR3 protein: CASGRQSNSGNTIYF
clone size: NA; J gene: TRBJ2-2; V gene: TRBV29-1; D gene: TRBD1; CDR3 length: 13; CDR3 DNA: TGCAGCGTTGAGGGACAGGGGCCCGGGGAGCTGTTTTTT; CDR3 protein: CSVEGQGPGELFF